Below are 20 T cell receptor beta chains sequenced from a single sample in a study of CD4 T cells in relation to SARS-CoV-2 and coronaviruses. Unexposed donor CD4+ T cells date from about 2011-2018, before the COVID-19 pandemic. CD4+ T cells were isolated from the cells after less than 13 days of culture. No antigens are known for them. TCRdb's copy holds only in-frame clones and misses some; the assay was immunoSEQ multiplex PCR. The sample includes around 23,000 clones, less than 75% of them seen just once. Sequencing was performed on CD4+ T cells from PBMCs, cultured in vitro. These receptors were obtained from a human donor in good health.

The table lists this clone with a few counts. CDR3 in DNA: TGCGCCAGCAGCTTGGTTCCAGGGGCTGGTGGAAATGAGCAGTTCTTC. As protein: CASSLVPGAGGNEQFF. The chain joins TRBV5-1 to TRBJ2-1; weak D call: TRBD1 (6 bases). Trimming took off 0 bases at V and 7 bases at J, with 17 bases between the two ends. CDR1 SGHRS and CDR2 YFSETQ come from the germline V gene. The CDR3 extends over 16 amino acids.

The V gene is TRBV25-1, the J gene TRBJ2-3; 7 bases agree with TRBD1. With V trimmed by 6 bases and J by 3 bases, 6 bases remained unmatched. The length of the CDR3 is 14 residues. Germline lookup yields CDR1 MGHDK and CDR2 SYGVNS. The CDR3 reads CASRGTAHTDTQYF. The CDR3 coding sequence is TGTGCCAGCAGAGGGACAGCCCATACAGATACGCAGTATTTT.

The chain combines TRBV3-1 (or the pseudogene TRBV3-2) with TRBJ1-5; 8 bases map to TRBD1. V trimming: 4 bases; J trimming: 4 bases; junction bases outside the gene matches: 6. CDR3 size: 15 residues. The V gene's germline CDR1 is LGHDT and CDR2 YNNKEL (reference sequence). The CDR3: CASSPGGLWNQPQHF. CDR3 DNA: TGTGCCAGCAGCCCAGGGGGCCTATGGAATCAGCCCCAGCATTTT.

The chain combines TRBV7-8 with TRBJ2-1; 9 nucleotides align to TRBD1. J gave up 7 bases and V 1 base, and 5 bases lay outside the gene matches. This CDR3 spans 15 amino acids. Germline V gene data show CDR1 as SGHVS and CDR2 as FQNEAQ. CDR3 residues: CASSLVGQGLNEQFF. The CDR3 DNA reads as TGTGCCAGCAGCTTAGTGGGACAGGGTTTGAATGAGCAGTTCTTC.

This clone has just a few counts. The chain joins TRBV4-1 to TRBJ2-5; D ambiguous. V was pared by 4 bases and J by 4 bases, with 16 bases between. The CDR3 runs to 15 residues. Germline assignment: CDR1 MGHRA and CDR2 YSYEKL. CDR3 in amino acids: CASSRNKEVIETQYF. The DNA of the CDR3 is TGCGCCAGCAGCCGAAACAAAGAGGTGATAGAGACCCAGTACTTC.

This clone was observed once. V gene TRBV2 combines with J gene TRBJ1-5; D uncertain. This CDR3 spans 13 amino acids. The germline V gene has CDR1 SNHLY and CDR2 FYNNEI. V dropped 2 bases and J dropped 2 bases, with 4 bases sitting between them. CDR3 residues: CASSEWGNQPQHF. The CDR3 nucleotides are TGTGCCAGCAGTGAATGGGGCAATCAGCCCCAGCATTTT.

The chain combines TRBV18 with TRBJ2-7, with 11 nucleotides matching TRBD2. V was pared by 2 bases and J by 0 bases, with 6 bases of the junction left unmatched. The length of the CDR3 is 17 residues. Germline V lookup: CDR1 KGHSH, CDR2 LQKENI. The chain's CDR3 is CASSPRLAGPSSYEQYF. The CDR3 nucleotides read TGTGCCAGCTCACCAAGACTAGCGGGACCAAGCTCCTACGAGCAGTACTTC.

The V call is TRBV5-6, the J call TRBJ2-2, with D perhaps matching TRBD1 (6 bases). Germline V lookup: CDR1 SGHDT, CDR2 YYEEEE. The ends were cut back, 4 bases at V and 6 bases at J, with 16 bases in the middle. CDR3 length: 15 residues. This CDR3 is CASSPRDTAAGELFF. CDR3 nucleotide sequence: TGTGCCAGCAGCCCCCGGGACACCGCGGCCGGGGAGCTGTTTTTT.

This chain connects TRBV10-1 to TRBJ2-3, with D maybe TRBD1 (6 bases). CDR1 and CDR2 from the germline V gene are WNHNN and SYGVQD (reference sequence). The V end lost 0 bases, the J end lost 3 bases, and 16 bases lay between the germline ends. The CDR3 runs 17 residues. The CDR3 DNA reads TGCGCCAGCAGTGAGTCAAGTGGGGGCCTGAAGACAGATACGCAGTATTTT. Protein product: CASSESSGGLKTDTQYF.

In this sample, this clone turned up once. The J gene is TRBJ1-2, the V gene TRBV28; TRBD1 is a possible D gene (6 bases). Germline-derived CDR1 and CDR2 are MDHEN and SYDVKM. This CDR3 has 15 amino acids. Trimming took 10 bases from V and 0 from J, leaving 18 bases between them. Here the CDR3 DNA reads TGTGCCATCGGGGGACAACTTGGAGCTAACTATGGCTACACCTTC. Translated, it gives CAIGGQLGANYGYTF.

The rearrangement joins TRBV18 to TRBJ2-7, with D possibly matching TRBD2 (5 bases). The CDR3 length is 13 residues. Germline V gene sequence: CDR1 KGHSH, CDR2 LQKENI. V was trimmed by 2 bases and J by 4 bases, leaving 9 bases between them. CDR3 coding DNA: TGTGCCAGCTCACCAATGGGAGATTACGAGCAGTACTTC. Amino acid sequence: CASSPMGDYEQYF.

The V and J genes are TRBV18 and TRBJ1-6, with 7 nucleotides matching TRBD1. This CDR3 comprises 17 residues. Losses at the gene ends were 1 base for V and 7 bases for J; bases not matched to a gene: 10. Germline V gene data show CDR1 as KGHSH and CDR2 as LQKENI. CDR3 sequence: CASSPRQGGALNSPLHF. DNA of the CDR3: TGTGCCAGCTCACCACGACAGGGCGGCGCCCTAAATTCACCCCTCCACTTT.

The sample holds a few counts of this clone. The chain recombines TRBV18 with TRBJ2-7, with 7 nucleotides matching TRBD1. The CDR3 loop spans 14 amino acids. The germline V gene encodes CDR1 KGHSH and CDR2 LQKENI. With 2 bases clipped from V and 3 bases from J, the junction kept 4 bases outside the gene matches. The CDR3 spells CASSPGQAGYEQYF. The CDR3 DNA follows: TGTGCCAGCTCACCAGGACAGGCGGGCTACGAGCAGTACTTC. Full variable domain (missing parts from reference TRBV18 and TRBJ2-7): NAGVMQNPRHLVRRRGQEARLRCSPMKGHSHVYWYRQLPEEGLKFMVYLQKENIIDESGMPKERFSAEFPKEGPSILRIQQVVRGDSAAYFCASSPGQAGYEQYFGPGTRLTVT.

This clone was counted a few times. J is TRBJ1-2 and V is TRBV7-3, with a tentative D call TRBD1 (5 bases). V lost 2 bases to trimming and J lost 0 bases, with 7 bases between them. Germline-derived CDR1 and CDR2 are SGHTA and FQGTGA. This CDR3 contains 14 residues. Written as DNA, the CDR3 is TGTGCCAGCAGCTTAGGGGGAACTAACTATGGCTACACCTTC. This gives the protein CASSLGGTNYGYTF.

The CDR3 sequence is CASSGTGGPNYGYTF. DNA of the CDR3: TGTGCCAGTAGTGGGACAGGGGGCCCTAACTATGGCTACACCTTC. V usage is TRBV19 and J usage is TRBJ1-2; TRBD1 agrees at 12 bases. Germline loops: CDR1 LNHDA, CDR2 SQIVND (reference sequence). With V trimmed by 5 bases and J by 0 bases, 1 base remained unmatched. This CDR3 spans 15 amino acids.

The V call is TRBV18, the J call TRBJ2-5, with TRBD1 identical over 11 bases. The germline CDR1 and CDR2 sequences are KGHSH and LQKENI. With 2 bases clipped from V and 4 bases from J, the junction kept 3 bases outside the gene matches. This CDR3 is 15 amino acids long. The CDR3 region has the DNA TGTGCCAGCTCACCAGGGACAGGGGGAGCAGAGACCCAGTACTTC. It yields the protein CASSPGTGGAETQYF. Full variable domain (outside the CDR3, taken from reference TRBV18 and TRBJ2-5): NAGVMQNPRHLVRRRGQEARLRCSPMKGHSHVYWYRQLPEEGLKFMVYLQKENIIDESGMPKERFSAEFPKEGPSILRIQQVVRGDSAAYFCASSPGTGGAETQYFGPGTRLLVL.

J is TRBJ2-5 and V is TRBV5-4; TRBD2 matches at 11 bases. CDR1 and CDR2 from the germline V gene are SGHNT and YYREEE (reference sequence). The junction had 6 bases not matched to a gene; V was cut back by 3 bases and J by 2 bases. This CDR3 is 16 amino acids long. DNA of the CDR3: TGTGCCAGCAGCTACCCCCTAGCGGGGGGACAAGAGACCCAGTACTTC. This translates into CASSYPLAGGQETQYF.

This clone came up a few times. The chain combines TRBV6-1 with TRBJ1-5; possibly TRBD1 for D (5 bases). V dropped 2 bases and J dropped 6 bases, with 14 bases sitting between them. This CDR3 contains 15 residues. Germline CDR1 MNHNS, CDR2 SASEGT. Here the CDR3 reads CASSEQQDSGQPQHF. The CDR3 DNA reads as TGTGCCAGCAGTGAACAACAGGATTCGGGTCAGCCCCAGCATTTT.

The chain is built from TRBV2 and TRBJ2-7; either TRBD1 or TRBD2 may fit D (5 bases each). CDR3 size: 15 residues. CDR1 is SNHLY and CDR2 is FYNNEI in the germline V gene. The ends were cut back, 6 bases at V and 0 bases at J, with 15 bases in the middle. CDR3: CASRGRGSTSYEQYF. The CDR3 bases are TGTGCCAGCAGGGGACGAGGGTCGACCTCCTACGAGCAGTACTTC.

This clone was observed a handful of times. This rearrangement joins TRBV27 to TRBJ1-2, with D perhaps matching TRBD1 (6 bases). This CDR3 comprises 13 residues. Trimming shortened V by 10 bases and J by 1 base, and 13 bases separated the two germline ends. The germline V gene encodes CDR1 MNHEY and CDR2 SMNVEV (reference sequence). CDR3 coding DNA: TGTGCCACAGGCAGGGGCGATAACTATGGCTACACCTTC. Amino acids: CATGRGDNYGYTF.